Listed below are T cell receptor beta chains from one sample, sequenced in a study of cytomegalovirus exposure and HLA in healthy donors. Data came from immunoSEQ multiplex PCR; TCRdb stores just in-frame clones and leaves some out. The table for this sample gives roughly 76,000 clones. Sample: PBMCs. The receptors derive from a female donor in good health and CMV-seropositive. The conserved cysteine and the conserved F or W are not part of the CDR3 here. The order of the fields is J gene, V gene, CDR3 protein.

>TRBJ2-5|TRBV7-2
ASSLNSGPEETQY
>TRBJ2-7|TRBV18
ASSPGWGTVTYEQY
>TRBJ1-3|TRBV9
ASSSDGNSGNTIY
>TRBJ1-1|TRBV4-2
ASSQVSTLITEAF
>TRBJ2-7|TRBV28
ASSHGTGVSEQY
>TRBJ2-5|TRBV7-8
ASSLSAETQY
>TRBJ1-1|TRBV5-1
ASSLGRGSNVNTEAF
>TRBJ1-5|TRBV6-5
ASKTGHDQPQH
>TRBJ2-5|TRBV7-9
AGRPGYGDLETQY
>TRBJ2-7|TRBV4-3
ASSQDNGNYEQY
>TRBJ2-1|TRBV11-3
ASSTPAGTGGYNEQF
>TRBJ1-1|TRBV30
AWSVQGSEDF
>TRBJ2-5|TRBV7-2
ASSLDRETQY
>TRBJ2-7|TRBV30
AWSGVGGRAPYEQY
>TRBJ1-6|TRBV6-5
ASSPDSQNSPLH
>TRBJ1-1|TRBV5-1
ATQGQSNTEAF
>TRBJ1-5|TRBV18
ASSPIEGRGQPQH
>TRBJ2-5|TRBV7-9
ASNREAETQY
>-|TRBV30
AWNENSYEQY
>TRBJ1-1|TRBV28
ASRPTVNTEAF
>TRBJ1-6|TRBV30
AWSVTGGNSPLH
>TRBJ1-1|TRBV18
ASSAEDRNTEAF